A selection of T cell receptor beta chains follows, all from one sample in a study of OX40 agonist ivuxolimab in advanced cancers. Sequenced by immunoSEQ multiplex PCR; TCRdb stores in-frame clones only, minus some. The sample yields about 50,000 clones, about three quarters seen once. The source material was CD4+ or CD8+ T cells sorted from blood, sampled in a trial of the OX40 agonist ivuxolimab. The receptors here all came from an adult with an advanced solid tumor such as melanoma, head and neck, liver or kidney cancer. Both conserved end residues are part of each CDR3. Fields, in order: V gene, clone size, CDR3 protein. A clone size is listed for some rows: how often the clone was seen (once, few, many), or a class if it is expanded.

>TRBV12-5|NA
CASGLSGSAGNYEQYF
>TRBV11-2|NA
CASSLAAVLTGELFF
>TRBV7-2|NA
CASSLKVGAGEQFF
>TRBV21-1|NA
CASASGVSSGGANVLTF
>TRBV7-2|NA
CASSLVSRQNTEAFF
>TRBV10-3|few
CAIRADLIDPNSYNEQFF
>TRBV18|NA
CASSPLSYEQYF
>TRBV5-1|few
CASSLAGPNEKLFF
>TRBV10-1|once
CASSREAGEQFF
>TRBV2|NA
CASTLGDTEAFF
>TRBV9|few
CASSGPTANTEAFF
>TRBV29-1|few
CSVRTGGFYEQYF
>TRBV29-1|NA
CSGMTGNYGYTF
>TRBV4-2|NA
CASSQGVRGASKNIQYF
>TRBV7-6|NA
CASSHGDSTYEQYF
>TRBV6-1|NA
CASSEADSGIYEQYF
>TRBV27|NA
CASSLSPGSPEQYF
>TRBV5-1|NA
CASSRRAGGRGTDTQYF
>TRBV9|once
CASSVKDRGGGYTF
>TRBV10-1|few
CASRRQKAFF
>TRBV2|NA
CASTLGYEKLFF
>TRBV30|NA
CAWSEQGAGELFF
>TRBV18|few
CASSPLQNYEQYF
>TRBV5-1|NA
CASSVSSDTDHTDTQYF
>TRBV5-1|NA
CASSGGTGGESPLHF
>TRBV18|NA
CASSTSGQSGNTIYF
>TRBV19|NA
CASSLSGQGWGNQPQHF
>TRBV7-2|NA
CASSLRQAAREAFF
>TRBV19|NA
CASSLTRGRNTEAFF